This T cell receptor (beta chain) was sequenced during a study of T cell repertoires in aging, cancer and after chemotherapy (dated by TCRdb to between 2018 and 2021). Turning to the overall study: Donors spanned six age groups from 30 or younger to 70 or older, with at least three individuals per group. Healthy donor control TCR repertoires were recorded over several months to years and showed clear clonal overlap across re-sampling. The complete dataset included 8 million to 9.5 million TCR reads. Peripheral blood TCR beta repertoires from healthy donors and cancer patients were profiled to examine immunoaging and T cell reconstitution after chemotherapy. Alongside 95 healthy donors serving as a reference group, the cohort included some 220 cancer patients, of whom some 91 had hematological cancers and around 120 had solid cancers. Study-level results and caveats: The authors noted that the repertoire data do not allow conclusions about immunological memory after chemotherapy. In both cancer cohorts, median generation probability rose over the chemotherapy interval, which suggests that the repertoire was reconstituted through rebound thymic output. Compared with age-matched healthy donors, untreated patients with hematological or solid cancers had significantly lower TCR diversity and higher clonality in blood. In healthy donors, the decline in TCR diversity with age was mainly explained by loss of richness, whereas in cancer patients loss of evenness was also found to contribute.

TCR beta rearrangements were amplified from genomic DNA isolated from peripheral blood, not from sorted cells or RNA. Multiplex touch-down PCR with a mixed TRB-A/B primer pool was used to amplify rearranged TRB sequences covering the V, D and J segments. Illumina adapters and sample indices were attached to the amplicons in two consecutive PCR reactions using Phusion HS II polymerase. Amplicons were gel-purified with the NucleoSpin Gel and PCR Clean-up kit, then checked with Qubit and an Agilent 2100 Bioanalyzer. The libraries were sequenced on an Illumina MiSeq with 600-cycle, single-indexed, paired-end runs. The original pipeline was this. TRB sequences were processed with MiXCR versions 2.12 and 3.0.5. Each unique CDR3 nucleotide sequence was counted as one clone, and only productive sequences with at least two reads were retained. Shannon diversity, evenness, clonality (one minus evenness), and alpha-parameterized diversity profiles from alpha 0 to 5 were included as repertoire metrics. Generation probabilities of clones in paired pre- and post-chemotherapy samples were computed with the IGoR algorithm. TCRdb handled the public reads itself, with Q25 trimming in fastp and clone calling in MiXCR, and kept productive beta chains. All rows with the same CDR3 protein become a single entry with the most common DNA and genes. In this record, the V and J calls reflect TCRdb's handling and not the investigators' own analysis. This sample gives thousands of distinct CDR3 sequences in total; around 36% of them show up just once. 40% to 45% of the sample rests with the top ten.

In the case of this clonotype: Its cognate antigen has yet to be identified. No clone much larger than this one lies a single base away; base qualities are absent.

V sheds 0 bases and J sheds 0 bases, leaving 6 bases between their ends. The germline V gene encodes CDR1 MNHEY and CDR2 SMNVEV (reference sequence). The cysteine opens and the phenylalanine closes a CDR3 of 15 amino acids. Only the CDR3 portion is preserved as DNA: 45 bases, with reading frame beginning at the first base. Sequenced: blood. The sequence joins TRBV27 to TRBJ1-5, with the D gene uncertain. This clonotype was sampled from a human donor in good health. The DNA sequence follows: TGTGCCAGCAGTTTATCGATCTATAGCAATCAGCCCCAGCATTTT. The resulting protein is CASSLSIYSNQPQHF.